One T cell receptor (beta chain) is described in this entry. The target antigen is unknown. This entry comes from a study of CD8+CD57+ T cells in acquired aplastic anemia. Study overall: Sorted CD4+ and CD8+ cells yielded about 2.9 ug of DNA on average. Among healthy donors, CD4+ cells averaged around 11 million reads.

Genomic DNA templated the TCR beta VDJ and CDR3 profiling. Using its own MiXCR run on the reads, TCRdb lists one record per CDR3 protein. The table lists some 130,000 distinct CDR3 sequences, around 48% of them singletons. Germline values: CDR1 DFQATT, CDR2 SNEGSKA (reference sequence). CDR3 length equals 16 residues. The junction had 7 bases not matched to a gene; V was cut back by 1 base and J by 1 base. The study's findings and limits: Roughly 28 was the count of CD8+ CDR3 sequences that patients shared with controls. CD8+ Simpson's diversity showed no significant patient-control difference.

The sample taken for sequencing was sorted CD4+, CD8+, or CD8+CD57+ T cells (not recorded which) from PBMCs. This chain joins TRBV20-1 and TRBJ2-3, with 8 bases identical to TRBD2. The source of this sequence is a human donor in good health, serving as a control. As DNA, the CDR3 is TGCAGTGCTAGAGTGCGACGGGGGGGCCGCACAGATACGCAGTATTTT. Its protein is CSARVRRGGRTDTQYF.